This T cell receptor (beta chain) appears in the sequencing data of a study of cytomegalovirus exposure and HLA in healthy donors. Primers: 60 Vbeta forward and 13 Jbeta reverse. Using immunoSEQ multiplex PCR, the repertoire was profiled, and TCRdb retains in-frame clones only, with some absent. The top ten clones hold 13% of a sample with fewer than 120,000 clones, over 60% of them seen once. As regards this clone: The antigen remains undetermined.

Whole-study findings and limits: In a later analysis, a genetic analysis reported fewer productive-TCR N-insertions in an Asian-associated ancestry cluster than the cohort average.

With V trimmed by 8 bases and J by 4 bases, 8 bases remained unmatched. The CDR3 runs to 14 residues. The germline CDR1 and CDR2 sequences are SGHTA and FQGNSA. The TCR originated in a man between 25 and 39 years old in good health and CMV-seropositive. The sequencing sample was made of PBMCs. The chain recombines TRBV7-2 with TRBJ2-7; 10 nucleotides align to TRBD2. This chain's CDR3 is CASGTSGTYYEQYF. The DNA for the CDR3 is TGTGCCAGCGGTACTAGCGGGACCTATTACGAGCAGTACTTC.